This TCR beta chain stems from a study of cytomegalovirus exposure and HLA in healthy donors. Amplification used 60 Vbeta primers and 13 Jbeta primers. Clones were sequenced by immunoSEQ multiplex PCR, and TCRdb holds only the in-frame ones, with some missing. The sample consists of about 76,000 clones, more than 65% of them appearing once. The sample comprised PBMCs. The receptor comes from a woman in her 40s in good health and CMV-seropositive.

The chain's CDR3 is CSVGREGNEQFF. CDR3 DNA sequence: TGCAGCGTTGGGCGGGAGGGCAATGAGCAGTTCTTC. This chain connects TRBV29-1 to TRBJ2-1, with TRBD2 matching 9 bases. Germline loops: CDR1 SQVTM, CDR2 ANQGSEA. This CDR3 has 12 amino acids. The ends lost 4 bases at V and 6 bases at J; junction bases unmatched: 1.